Each of the 27 T cell receptor beta chains below was sequenced from the same sample in a study of blood T cells in healthy people across ages (dated by TCRdb to about 2015). To prepare the library, 5' RACE was applied. The instrument given in TCRdb is Illumina HiSeq 2500. A second PCR of about 6 to 11 cycles was run with a J-beta primer mix and a sample-barcoded 5' primer. In-frame beta chains were kept once TCRdb had trimmed the public reads at Q25 with fastp and called clones with MiXCR. CDR3 protein sequences are deduplicated, and each keeps its most common genes and DNA. The table for this sample lists more than 1.4 million distinct CDR3 sequences; about 43% of them were counted only once. The ten largest clones add up to 7.9% of the sample. The sample taken for sequencing was blood. Receptor source: a young woman in good health.

This clonotype has more than one count but fewer than ten. The chain employs TRBV6-1 and TRBJ2-7, with 9 bases that match TRBD1. This CDR3 spans 14 amino acids. Germline trimming cut 4 bases from V and 5 bases from J; bases unmatched to any gene: 6. The germline V gene encodes CDR1 MNHNS and CDR2 SASEGT. The CDR3 region is CASSVGQGRDEQYF. In DNA form, the CDR3 reads TGTGCCAGCAGTGTAGGACAGGGGCGAGACGAGCAGTACTTC.

The V and J genes are TRBV20-1 and TRBJ2-7, with TRBD1 matching 9 bases. The CDR3 contains 16 residues. Per the germline V gene, CDR1 is DFQATT and CDR2 is SNEGSKA (reference sequence). With V trimmed by 6 bases and J by 4 bases, 16 bases remained unmatched. The CDR3 DNA reads TGCAGTGCGCTCCCTGCGGGGGACAGGGATAGTTACGAGCAGTACTTC. Amino acids: CSALPAGDRDSYEQYF.

This chain links TRBV14 with TRBJ2-4; D perhaps matches TRBD2 (6 bases). Trimming pared 1 base from V and 13 bases from J, leaving 23 bases between. This CDR3 region has 16 residues. The V gene's germline CDR1 is SGHDN and CDR2 FVKESK. The chain's CDR3 is CASSQGLTLTNREQYF. In nucleotides, the CDR3 is TGTGCCAGCAGCCAAGGGTTGACTCTAACGAATCGGGAGCAGTACTTC.

This rearrangement joins TRBV2 to TRBJ2-3, with 7 bases that match TRBD2. CDR1 and CDR2 from the germline V gene are SNHLY and FYNNEI. CDR3 length: 15 amino acids. Trimming cost V 6 bases and J 0 bases; bases outside gene matches: 6. CDR3 protein: CASSGGSSSTDTQYF. DNA of the CDR3: TGTGCCAGCAGCGGGGGGAGCTCTAGCACAGATACGCAGTATTTT.

This clonotype was seen a few times. The V and J genes are TRBV30 and TRBJ1-4; 9 bases map to TRBD1. V was pared by 4 bases and J by 8 bases, with 5 bases of the junction left unmatched. Per germline, CDR1 GTSNPN and CDR2 SVGIG (reference sequence). CDR3 length: 13 amino acids. The CDR3 DNA follows: TGTGCCTGGAAGGGACAGGGTGGCGAAAAACTGTTTTTT. It is translated as CAWKGQGGEKLFF.

This clonotype was seen once. J is TRBJ2-6 and V is TRBV19; tentatively, D is TRBD2 (6 bases). Germline values: CDR1 LNHDA, CDR2 SQIVND (reference sequence). The CDR3 spans 15 residues. V was clipped by 8 bases and J by 0 bases, with 11 bases between them. CDR3 amino acids: CASGHGSSGANVLTF. In DNA form, the CDR3 reads TGTGCCAGTGGCCACGGGAGCTCTGGGGCCAACGTCCTGACTTTC.

A few counts support this clonotype. This rearrangement joins TRBV20-1 to TRBJ2-1; 9 nucleotides agree with TRBD2. Trimming at V came to 6 bases and at J to 3 bases, leaving 9 bases not matched to a gene. From germline, CDR1 is DFQATT and CDR2 SNEGSKA (reference sequence). This CDR3 spans 15 amino acids. CDR3 residues: CSARQVTSGYNEQFF. DNA for the CDR3: TGCAGTGCCCGACAGGTGACTAGCGGCTACAATGAGCAGTTCTTC.

V usage is TRBV6-5 and J usage is TRBJ1-2, with 7 bases aligning to TRBD1. Trimming at V came to 3 bases and at J to 4 bases, leaving 8 bases not matched to a gene. This CDR3 has 15 residues. Germline CDR1 MNHEY, CDR2 SVGAGI. The chain's CDR3 is CASSYNPQGSYGYTF. CDR3 in DNA: TGTGCCAGCAGTTATAACCCACAGGGGAGCTATGGCTACACCTTC.

The chain uses TRBV3-1 and TRBJ2-5; TRBD1 aligns across 7 bases. The J call may not be correct, given that the DNA end is closer to TRBJ2-7. The CDR3 is 14 amino acids. Germline lookup yields CDR1 LGHDT and CDR2 YNNKEL (reference sequence). The CDR3 protein is CASSVRDRDYEQYF. For the CDR3, the DNA is TGTGCCAGCAGCGTCCGGGACAGAGACTACGAGCAGTACTTC.

The rearrangement joins TRBV5-1 to TRBJ2-6, with 9 bases identical to TRBD1. Germline V gene lookup returns CDR1 SGHRS and CDR2 YFSETQ. V trimming: 2 bases; J trimming: 4 bases; junction bases outside the gene matches: 10. The length of the CDR3 is 18 residues. CDR3 amino acids: CASSFVRTGEKGANVLTF. The CDR3 DNA follows: TGCGCCAGCAGCTTCGTCCGGACAGGGGAAAAGGGGGCCAACGTCCTGACTTTC.

CDR3 sequence (DNA): TGCGCCAGCAGCCCGGGACTAGGGGCCGGGGAGCTGTTTTTT. Translation: CASSPGLGAGELFF. The rearrangement uses TRBV5-1 and TRBJ2-2, with TRBD2 matching 8 bases. This CDR3 has 14 residues. V gave up 4 bases and J gave up 6 bases; unmatched junction bases: 5. Looked up from germline, CDR1 is SGHRS and CDR2 is YFSETQ.

The chain employs TRBV25-1 and TRBJ1-2, with D unresolved. Germline V gene sequence: CDR1 MGHDK, CDR2 SYGVNS. The CDR3 is 13 amino acids. V was pared by 4 bases and J by 4 bases, with 10 bases between. The DNA of the CDR3 is TGTGCCAGCAGTGTAGAAGGACGCTATGGCTACACCTTC. This sequence encodes CASSVEGRYGYTF.

The chain is built from TRBV30 and TRBJ2-3; TRBD2 is a possible D gene (5 bases). The CDR3 has 14 residues. CDR1 and CDR2 (germline): GTSNPN, SVGIG (reference sequence). Deletions cut 3 bases from V and 6 bases from J, with 16 bases between. The CDR3 DNA is TGTGCCTGGAGCCGGAGGAGCCTTTCCGATACGCAGTATTTT. Its protein product is CAWSRRSLSDTQYF.

In its sample, this clonotype was seen a few times. CDR3 bases: TGTGCCAGCAGTGAAAAAGGGGTGGATACGCAGTATTTT. Translation: CASSEKGVDTQYF. The chain has TRBV2 and TRBJ2-3, with D tentatively TRBD1 (5 bases). Trimming left V 2 bases short and J 6 bases short, with 9 bases between. The CDR3 spans 13 residues. Germline V gene sequence: CDR1 SNHLY, CDR2 FYNNEI.

This clonotype has more than one count but fewer than ten. This sequence joins TRBV6-1 and TRBJ2-1, with D perhaps given as TRBD1 or TRBD2 (5 bases each). The CDR3 totals 15 residues. Germline V gene data show CDR1 as MNHNS and CDR2 as SASEGT. V gave up 1 base and J gave up 5 bases, with 12 bases separating them. The CDR3 bases are TGTGCCAGCAGTGAAGAAGACGGGACGAACAATGAGCAGTTCTTC. It codes for CASSEEDGTNNEQFF.

The rearrangement uses TRBV20-1 and TRBJ1-1; D is possibly TRBD1 (6 bases). Trimming cost V 6 bases and J 5 bases, with 22 bases left between them. The CDR3 contains 15 residues. Per germline, CDR1 DFQATT and CDR2 SNEGSKA (reference sequence). As DNA, the CDR3 is TGCAGTGCCCCACCTACAGGGAGGGTTCGGACTGAAGCTTTCTTT. Translating it yields CSAPPTGRVRTEAFF.

This chain connects TRBV20-1 to TRBJ2-5, with 8 bases lining up with TRBD1. The CDR3 extends over 19 amino acids. Trimming took 5 bases from V and 13 from J; bases not matched to a gene: 33. Germline values: CDR1 DFQATT, CDR2 SNEGSKA (reference sequence). CDR3 nucleotide sequence: TGCAGTGCTCGCCCGCCCGGGGGACAGGTTTTTGGAATACACAATGAGCGGTACTTC. Translating it yields CSARPPGGQVFGIHNERYF.

The V gene is TRBV6-2 or TRBV6-3, the J gene TRBJ1-2, with 9 bases matching TRBD1. Germline assignment: CDR1 MNHEY and CDR2 SVGEGT. V shed 5 bases, J shed 0 bases, and the junction held 10 bases outside the gene matches. CDR3 size: 17 residues. CDR3 loop: CASSRSMTGGTNYGYTF. The CDR3 region has the DNA TGTGCCAGCAGTCGTTCAATGACAGGGGGAACTAACTATGGCTACACCTTC.

The chain employs TRBV29-1 and TRBJ2-1; D is unresolved. The DNA end lines up better with TRBJ2-7; the J call may be wrong. This CDR3 contains 13 residues. CDR1 is SQVTM and CDR2 is ANQGSEA in the germline V gene. CDR3 sequence (DNA): TGCAGCGTTGGAGTGAGCTCCTACAATGAGCAGTACTTC. Its protein is CSVGVSSYNEQYF.

The J gene is TRBJ1-5, the V gene TRBV2; tentative D call: TRBD1 (5 bases). Germline CDR1 reads SNHLY; CDR2 reads FYNNEI. Trimming cost V 11 bases and J 7 bases, with 21 bases left between them. This CDR3 contains 14 residues. The CDR3 loop is CAGGNRFREQPQHF. CDR3 coding DNA: TGTGCCGGGGGAAACAGGTTCCGGGAGCAGCCCCAGCATTTT. Complete variable domain (other parts from reference TRBV2 and TRBJ1-5): EPEVTQTPSHQVTQMGQEVILRCVPISNHLYFYWYRQILGQKVEFLVSFYNNEISEKSEIFDDQFSVERPDGSNFTLKIRSTKLEDSAMYFCAGGNRFREQPQHFGDGTRLSIL.

The chain combines TRBV6-6 with TRBJ1-6; D gene uncertain. The CDR3 runs 15 residues. Trimming pared 5 bases from V and 6 bases from J, leaving 14 bases between. In germline, CDR1 is MNHNY, CDR2 SVGAGI (reference sequence). CDR3 in amino acids: CASSTPDMGNSPLHF. The CDR3, as DNA: TGTGCCAGCAGTACTCCAGACATGGGTAATTCACCCCTCCACTTT.

The J gene is TRBJ1-1, the V gene TRBV7-2; TRBD1 agrees at 9 bases. The CDR3 runs to 15 residues. From germline, CDR1 is SGHTA and CDR2 FQGNSA. The V segment lost 5 bases and the J segment 6 bases; nucleotides outside the gene matches: 10. CDR3 bases: TGTGCCAGCAGCAGCCGGGACAGGGTGGCTTCTGAAGCTTTCTTT. Encoded protein: CASSSRDRVASEAFF.

The V call is TRBV28, the J call TRBJ2-7, with 8 positions matching TRBD2. Germline trimming cut 5 bases from V and 7 bases from J; bases unmatched to any gene: 1. Germline V lookup: CDR1 MDHEN, CDR2 SYDVKM. The CDR3 spans 11 residues. The CDR3 loop reads CASSRLAEQYF. CDR3 nucleotide sequence: TGTGCCAGCAGTCGACTAGCGGAGCAGTACTTC.

The chain employs TRBV4-2 and TRBJ2-1; 11 positions agree with TRBD2. Germline V gene data show CDR1 as LGHNA and CDR2 as YNFKEQ. This CDR3 contains 17 residues. The trim removed 0 bases at V and 6 bases at J, leaving 7 bases unmatched. CDR3: CASSQDGASGRSNEQFF. The CDR3 nucleotides read TGTGCCAGCAGCCAAGATGGGGCTAGCGGGAGGAGCAATGAGCAGTTCTTC.

This clonotype occurred once. V is TRBV19 and J is TRBJ2-4; TRBD1 matches at 12 bases. The ends lost 1 base at V and 1 base at J; junction bases unmatched: 11. The length of the CDR3 is 20 residues. Germline CDR1 is LNHDA and CDR2 is SQIVND (reference sequence). CDR3 in amino acids: CASSIAPGTGGVTAKNIQYF. The CDR3 coding sequence is TGTGCCAGTAGTATAGCCCCCGGGACAGGGGGCGTTACGGCCAAAAACATTCAGTACTTC.

This clonotype was counted once. The rearrangement uses TRBV25-1 and TRBJ1-2; D possibly corresponds to TRBD1 (5 bases). Per germline, CDR1 MGHDK and CDR2 SYGVNS. The CDR3 runs to 14 residues. Trimming took 3 bases from V and 3 from J, leaving 11 bases between them. The CDR3 bases are TGTGCCAGCAGTGACCCCGGGACCTACTATGGCTACACCTTC. Its protein is CASSDPGTYYGYTF.

The table lists this clonotype with a few counts. The chain combines TRBV29-1 with TRBJ1-2; 7 bases align to TRBD1. J was trimmed by 1 base and V by 0 bases; bases with no gene match: 5. From germline, CDR1 is SQVTM and CDR2 ANQGSEA. CDR3 length: 15 residues. The CDR3 region is CSVEDPRQGNYGYTF. In DNA form, the CDR3 reads TGCAGCGTTGAAGATCCCCGACAGGGTAACTATGGCTACACCTTC.